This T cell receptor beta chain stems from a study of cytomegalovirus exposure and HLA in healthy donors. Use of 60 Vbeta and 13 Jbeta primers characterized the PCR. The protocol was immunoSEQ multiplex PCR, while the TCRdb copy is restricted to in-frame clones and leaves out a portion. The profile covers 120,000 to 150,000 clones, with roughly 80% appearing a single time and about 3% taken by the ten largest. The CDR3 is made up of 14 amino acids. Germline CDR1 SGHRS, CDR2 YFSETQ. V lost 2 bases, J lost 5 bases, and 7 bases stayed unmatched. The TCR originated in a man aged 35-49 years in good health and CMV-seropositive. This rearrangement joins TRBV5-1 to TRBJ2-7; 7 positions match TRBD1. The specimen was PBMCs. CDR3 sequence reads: CASSFTGVRDEQYF. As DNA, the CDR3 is TGCGCCAGCAGCTTTACAGGGGTTCGCGACGAGCAGTACTTC.